The present T cell receptor beta chain was sequenced within a study of T cell repertoires in cytomegalovirus infection. This clonotype was recorded only once. What it binds is not known. CDR1 DFQATT and CDR2 SNEGSKA come from the germline V gene (reference sequence). The CDR3 sequence is 15 residues long. Trimming shortened V by 3 bases and J by 0 bases, and 13 bases separated the two germline ends. One entry per CDR3 protein, called by TCRdb with MiXCR from the reads. This sample carries fewer than 650,000 distinct CDR3 sequences, about 39% of them seen once, and the ten largest clones take about half.

This TCR was recovered from a human donor in good health (CMV status not recorded). Some clones in this sample may be carry-over from other donors' samples. The chain links TRBV20-1 to TRBJ2-3; D is perhaps TRBD1 (5 bases). The sample was cultured PBMCs, taken from culture after CMV antigen stimulation. In nucleotides, the CDR3 is TGCAGTGCTAGCGACACCCAGGGTAGCACAGATACGCAGTATTTT. Amino acids: CSASDTQGSTDTQYF.